The clone carrying this TCR beta chain has just a few counts. Its matching antigen is unknown. Germline assignment: CDR1 SGHVS and CDR2 FNYEAQ. The V segment lost 6 bases and the J segment 10 bases; nucleotides outside the gene matches: 4. The CDR3 is 13 amino acids. The data belong to a study of beta chain features in type 1 diabetes. Study summary: Examination covered roughly 100,000,000 sorted cells spanning all samples.

Expressed TCRB transcripts were sequenced because the entire RNA isolate underwent reverse transcription. Generated by immunoSEQ multiplex PCR, the TCRdb table keeps only in-frame clones and is missing some. The data show around 140,000 clones, with approximately 10% seen just once and 0.65% held by the top ten. Every single donor gave one heparinised blood draw, and these averaged approximately 100 mL. Study-wide results and caveats: People with Type 1 diabetes carried modestly yet significantly shorter TCRB CDR3s in all four CD4+ subsets. In the patient group, naive, central memory and Treg TCRB repertoires seemed more alike than in the healthy donor group.

The receptor was isolated from a woman in her forties in good health. Input material: central memory CD4+ T cells from blood. This chain uses TRBV7-6 with TRBJ2-1; 12 nucleotides line up with TRBD2. CDR3: CASRSSGGAEQFF. The CDR3 DNA sequence: TGTGCCAGCAGATCTAGCGGGGGGGCGGAGCAGTTCTTC.